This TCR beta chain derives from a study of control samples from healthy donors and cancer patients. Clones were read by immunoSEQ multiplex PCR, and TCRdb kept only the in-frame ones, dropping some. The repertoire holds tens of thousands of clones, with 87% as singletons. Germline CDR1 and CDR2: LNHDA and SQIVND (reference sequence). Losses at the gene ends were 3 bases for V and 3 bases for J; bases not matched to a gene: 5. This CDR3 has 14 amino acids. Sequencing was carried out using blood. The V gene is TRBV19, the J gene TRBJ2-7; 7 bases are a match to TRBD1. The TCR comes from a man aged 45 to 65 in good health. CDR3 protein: CASSMLGQSYEQYF. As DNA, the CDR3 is TGTGCCAGTAGTATGCTGGGACAGAGCTACGAGCAGTACTTC.